This T cell receptor (beta chain) was obtained from a study of T cell repertoires in cytomegalovirus infection. Across the study: It was recently identified HLA-C-restricted and well-studied HLA-B-restricted CMV epitopes that the study used. CMV infection plus the matching HLA type was flagged by public TCR beta signatures. General observations from the study: HLA-C-restricted CMV clonotypes gave the most frequent clonotype in two of eight donors.

The sample holds a few counts of this clonotype. What it recognizes is unknown. Each CDR3 protein is one row after TCRdb ran MiXCR on the reads. The sample holds roughly 220,000 distinct CDR3 sequences, approximately 40% seen once. The junction had 5 bases not matched to a gene; V was cut back by 5 bases and J by 1 base. Germline CDR1 and CDR2: MNHEY and SMNVEV (reference sequence). The CDR3 runs 15 residues. Material: CD8+ T cells from cultured PBMCs, obtained from culture after CMV antigen stimulation. The chain combines TRBV27 with TRBJ1-1, with 9 nucleotides matching TRBD1. This clonotype originated in a human donor in good health (CMV status not recorded). Some clones in this sample may be carry-over from other donors' samples. The CDR3 region is CASSVRDRANTEAFF. Here the CDR3 DNA reads TGTGCCAGCAGTGTCCGGGACAGGGCGAACACTGAAGCTTTCTTT.